This is a list of T cell receptor beta chains from one sample in a study of beta chain features in type 1 diabetes. Using immunoSEQ multiplex PCR, the repertoire was profiled, and TCRdb retains in-frame clones only, with some absent. The sample includes about 130,000 clones, about a tenth of them seen just once. Source material: central memory CD4+ T cells from blood. These receptors were collected from a man between 18 and 29 years old in good health. The CDR3 runs from the conserved cysteine through the conserved F or W. The order of the fields is V gene, D gene, J gene, clone size, CDR3 DNA, CDR3 protein. A D gene is named only where the DNA matches it firmly. A clone size is listed for some rows: how often the clone was seen (once, few, many), or a class if it is expanded.

>TRBV9|NA|TRBJ2-6|few
TGTGCCAGCAGCGTAGGGTCGGGACTCGGTGGGGCCAACGTCCTGACTTTC
CASSVGSGLGGANVLTF
>TRBV14|TRBD1|TRBJ2-7|few
TGTGCCAGCAGCCGAGGGACAGGGAGGATATACGAGCAGTACTTC
CASSRGTGRIYEQYF
>TRBV7-9|TRBD1|TRBJ1-5|NA
TGTGCCAGCAGCTCCCGGGACAGCAGTCAGCCCCAGCATTTT
CASSSRDSSQPQHF
>TRBV7-9|NA|TRBJ2-5|NA
TGTGCCAGCAGCCGCTTTGGGGAGAAAGAGACCCAGTACTTC
CASSRFGEKETQYF
>TRBV6-5|NA|TRBJ1-2|NA
TGTGCCAGCAGTTACTCCTACGAGTATGGCTACACCTTC
CASSYSYEYGYTF
>TRBV29-1|NA|TRBJ1-2|few
TGCAGCGTTGGGCCGCGGCAGATTAACTATGGCTACACCTTC
CSVGPRQINYGYTF
>TRBV2|TRBD1|TRBJ1-2|NA
TGTGCCAGCAAACCGGGACAGGGATCGGATGGCTACACCTTC
CASKPGQGSDGYTF
>TRBV30|TRBD1|TRBJ2-3|many
TGTGCCTGGAGCGGGACAGCGACAGATACGCAGTATTTT
CAWSGTATDTQYF
>TRBV11-3|TRBD2|TRBJ2-3|few
TGTGCCAGCAGCCCTAGCGGGGGGAGGGGAGATACGCAGTATTTT
CASSPSGGRGDTQYF
>TRBV18|NA|TRBJ1-5|NA
TGTGCCAGCTCAAGGGAGGCGGGGAGCAATCAGCCCCAGCATTTT
CASSREAGSNQPQHF
>TRBV18|TRBD1|TRBJ2-1|NA
TGTGCCAGCTCACCCGACAGGGACAAATCCTACAATGAGCAGTTCTTC
CASSPDRDKSYNEQFF
>TRBV4-2|TRBD2|TRBJ2-1|few
TGTGCCAGCAGCCACCGGGTCGGGGGGGAAGACAATGAGCAGTTCTTC
CASSHRVGGEDNEQFF
>TRBV4-2|NA|TRBJ1-5|NA
TGTGCCAGCAGCCAAGATCAAAATCAGCCCCAGCATTTT
CASSQDQNQPQHF
>TRBV21-1|NA|TRBJ1-4|NA
TGTGCCAGCAGCGTGCCTCTTCTCAGGGAAAAACTGTTTTTT
CASSVPLLREKLFF
>TRBV30|TRBD2|TRBJ2-3|NA
TGTGCCTGGAGTGTACTGGAGCGGGGGGGCCGGAGAGATACGCAGTATTTT
CAWSVLERGGRRDTQYF
>TRBV7-9|NA|TRBJ2-5|NA
TGTGCCAGCAGCTTAGCGGTCCTCAGGGAGACCCAGTACTTC
CASSLAVLRETQYF
>TRBV30|NA|TRBJ2-1|once
TGTGCCTGGAGTAAAGGGTACGGGAACAATGAGCAGTTCTTC
CAWSKGYGNNEQFF
>TRBV9|TRBD1|TRBJ2-2|NA
TGTGCCAGCAGCTTGATCGGGGCAGGGGGAACCGGGGAGCTGTTTTTT
CASSLIGAGGTGELFF
>TRBV28|TRBD2|TRBJ2-7|NA
TGTGCCAGCAGTTCACCCTTGACTAGCGGGGGACCCCTCGAGCAGTACTTC
CASSSPLTSGGPLEQYF
>TRBV7-2|TRBD2|TRBJ2-5|NA
TGTGCCAGCAGCTTTGCGTCTAGCGGGGGGGAGACCCAGTACTTC
CASSFASSGGETQYF
>TRBV4-2|TRBD1|TRBJ2-2|NA
TGTGCCAGCATCCGGGACAGTTTAGTCGGAGGCGGGGAGCTGTTTTTT
CASIRDSLVGGGELFF
>TRBV5-1|NA|TRBJ2-5|few
TGCGCCAGCAGCTTGGCGCTGGTTGGGGCCCAAGAGACCCAGTACTTC
CASSLALVGAQETQYF
>TRBV30|NA|TRBJ1-2|NA
TGTGCCTGGAGATGGGGGCTGGGCGGCTACACCTTC
CAWRWGLGGYTF
>TRBV2|TRBD1|TRBJ1-6|few
TGTGCCAGCAGTGAAAGACAGGGGGGAAATAATTCACCCCTCCACTTT
CASSERQGGNNSPLHF
>TRBV4-3|NA|TRBJ2-2|NA
TGCGCCAGCAGCCAAGCCAGACAGAACACCGGGGAGCTGTTTTTT
CASSQARQNTGELFF
>TRBV7-2|NA|TRBJ2-4|few
TGTGCCAGCAGCTTACCTCGGTCCCTTGGAAACATTCAGTACTTC
CASSLPRSLGNIQYF
>TRBV6-6|NA|TRBJ1-5|NA
TGTGCCAGCAGTTACTCGGACATCAATCAGCCCCAGCATTTT
CASSYSDINQPQHF
>TRBV28|TRBD1|TRBJ1-2|NA
TGTGCCACCTGGACAGGAGCCTTCAACTATGGCTACACCTTC
CATWTGAFNYGYTF
>TRBV11-2|TRBD1|TRBJ2-1|few
TGTGCCAGCAGCTTAGGCCTGACGGGACAGGGAGTCGATGAGCAGTTCTTC
CASSLGLTGQGVDEQFF
>TRBV5-1|TRBD2|TRBJ2-7|NA
TGCGCCAGCAGCGTCAGCGGGAACTCCTACGAGCAGTACTTC
CASSVSGNSYEQYF
>TRBV7-9|TRBD2|TRBJ2-3|many
TGTGCCAGCACCACGGGAGCTAGCGGTGTTACGCAGTATTTT
CASTTGASGVTQYF
>TRBV29-1|NA|TRBJ1-2|few
TGCAGCGTTGAAGGACGGAGTCAGTCCTATGGCTACACCTTC
CSVEGRSQSYGYTF
>TRBV5-4|NA|TRBJ2-2|few
TGTGCCAGCAGCTTGGTTTCCGGGGCCGGGGAGCTGTTTTTT
CASSLVSGAGELFF
>TRBV6-5|TRBD1|TRBJ1-6|NA
TGTGCCAGCAGTCCAACCGGGACAGGCGCTTTTCCCCTCCACTTT
CASSPTGTGAFPLHF
>TRBV6-5|TRBD1|TRBJ2-3|few
TGTGCCAGCAGTACGAGACAGGGCCGAACGGGGTATTTT
CASSTRQGRTGYF
>TRBV5-1|NA|TRBJ1-2|NA
TGCGCCAGCAGCTTGGTTGACCTCTCAGGGGGCTACACCTTC
CASSLVDLSGGYTF
>TRBV25-1|TRBD1|TRBJ1-2|NA
TGTGCCAGCAGGACAGGGGGCCGGGCTAACTATGGCTACACCTTC
CASRTGGRANYGYTF
>TRBV7-2|NA|TRBJ1-4|NA
TGTGCCAGCAGCTTGGGGGCCCGAGGTGAAAAACTGTTTTTT
CASSLGARGEKLFF
>TRBV5-6|TRBD1|TRBJ2-7|few
TGTGCCAGCAGCTTGGGGCAGGGGGCCTACGAGCAGTACTTC
CASSLGQGAYEQYF
>TRBV9|TRBD1|TRBJ1-1|few
TGTGCCAGCAGCCCCAGGGGACAGGTGGACACTGAAGCTTTCTTT
CASSPRGQVDTEAFF
>TRBV21-1|NA|TRBJ1-2|few
TGTGCCAGCAGCTCGGCGACAGGGCCGGGGGGCTACACCTTC
CASSSATGPGGYTF
>TRBV7-9|TRBD1|TRBJ1-2|many
TGTGCCAGCAGCATAGGACAGGGACTCGGCACCTTC
CASSIGQGLGTF
>TRBV19|NA|TRBJ2-5|NA
TGTGCCAGTAGTAAGATCCCTGGGGCACCCCAAGAGACCCAGTACTTC
CASSKIPGAPQETQYF
>TRBV11-2|NA|TRBJ2-6|NA
TGTGCCAGCAGCTTTAATCCTCCCCCCAACGTCCTGACTTTC
CASSFNPPPNVLTF
>TRBV18|TRBD1|TRBJ1-3|few
TGTGCCAGCTCACCACCCGGACAGGGTTATGGAAACACCATATATTTT
CASSPPGQGYGNTIYF